The following is a TCR beta chain sequence with its context. The data are from a study of T cell changes during pregnancy in multiple sclerosis. Sequencing was performed with immunoSEQ multiplex PCR; in TCRdb, only in-frame clones are kept and a portion is missing. The sample has roughly 110,000 clones; roughly nine tenths are singletons. CDR3 length: 13 residues. The germline V gene encodes CDR1 MNHEY and CDR2 SMNVEV (reference sequence). V shed 2 bases and J shed 6 bases, with 10 bases lying between them. The gene calls are TRBV27 and TRBJ1-1; no clear D. The sequenced sample was peripheral blood, obtained before pregnancy. This sequence was found in a female donor with multiple sclerosis, enrolled in a pregnancy study. CDR3 DNA sequence: TGTGCCAGCAGTTTAAGCGGGCGGGCTGAAGCTTTCTTT. It codes for CASSLSGRAEAFF.